The next 15 T cell receptor beta chains were all read from a single sample in a study of shared clonotypes between healthy human individuals. Some clones are missing from TCRdb's copy, which holds only in-frame ones; the method was immunoSEQ multiplex PCR. The sample consists of about 2.1 million clones, roughly 93% of them appearing once. CD45RO negativity and positive selection for CCR7 defined naive CD8 cells, a population that excluded terminally differentiated effector memory CD45RA+ cells. Input material: naive CD8+ T cells from PBMCs. The receptors derive from a man younger than 35 in good health. Some clones in this sample may be carry-over from other donors' samples.

This chain joins TRBV5-6 and TRBJ2-2; TRBD1 is a possible D gene (6 bases). V was pared by 3 bases and J by 5 bases, with 11 bases between. This CDR3 has 14 residues. Per germline, CDR1 SGHDT and CDR2 YYEEEE. The CDR3 loop is CASSWGTPTGELFF. CDR3 sequence (DNA): TGTGCCAGCAGCTGGGGGACACCAACCGGGGAGCTGTTTTTT.

V and J are TRBV4-2 and TRBJ2-1; D might be TRBD2 (5 bases). This CDR3 has 15 residues. Trimming removed 3 bases from V and 2 bases from J, with 11 bases in between. Germline V gives CDR1 LGHNA, CDR2 YNFKEQ. The CDR3 reads CASSQRDGTYNEQFF. CDR3 in DNA: TGTGCCAGCAGCCAGCGAGACGGGACCTACAATGAGCAGTTCTTC.

The chain's CDR3 is CASSSQGENTGELFF. The CDR3 bases are TGTGCCAGCAGCTCTCAGGGGGAGAACACCGGGGAGCTGTTTTTT. The chain is built from TRBV6-5 and TRBJ2-2; TRBD1 agrees at 7 bases. The CDR3 has 15 amino acids. J gave up 1 base and V 6 bases, and 5 bases lay outside the gene matches. CDR1 and CDR2 from the germline V gene are MNHEY and SVGAGI.

This chain uses TRBV14 with TRBJ2-1, with D hard to call. Per germline, CDR1 SGHDN and CDR2 FVKESK. The ends were cut back, 3 bases at V and 5 bases at J, with 8 bases in the middle. The CDR3 spans 13 residues. Written as DNA, the CDR3 is TGTGCCAGCAGCCACGTCTGGAACAATGAGCAGTTCTTC. Protein sequence: CASSHVWNNEQFF.

J is TRBJ1-2 and V is TRBV9, with D possibly being TRBD1 (6 bases). Germline V gene sequence: CDR1 SGDLS, CDR2 YYNGEE. The CDR3 covers 15 residues. The V gene lost 0 bases and the J gene lost 5 bases, with 14 bases spanning the gap. CDR3 protein: CASSVGGRGRYGYTF. CDR3 nucleotides: TGTGCCAGCAGCGTAGGGGGCAGGGGACGGTATGGCTACACCTTC.

This chain joins TRBV18 and TRBJ2-4, with D possibly being TRBD2 (6 bases). Trimming cost V 3 bases and J 5 bases, with 26 bases left between them. CDR1 is KGHSH, CDR2 LQKENI, per germline. The CDR3 length is 19 residues. The CDR3 loop is CASSPPPGTYLWAQNIQYF. As DNA, the CDR3 is TGTGCCAGCTCACCCCCCCCCGGGACTTACCTTTGGGCCCAAAACATTCAGTACTTC.

The chain joins TRBV27 to TRBJ2-1, with 10 bases identical to TRBD2. Per the germline V gene, CDR1 is MNHEY and CDR2 is SMNVEV (reference sequence). The CDR3 sequence is 15 residues long. With V trimmed by 10 bases and J by 2 bases, 8 bases remained unmatched. CDR3 DNA: TGTGCCACCCACTCTCTAGCGGGGGCCTACAATGAGCAGTTCTTC. Protein: CATHSLAGAYNEQFF.

This clone was picked up a small number of times. This rearrangement joins TRBV9 to TRBJ2-5; D possibly corresponds to TRBD2 (5 bases). The CDR3 totals 13 residues. Trimming took 4 bases from V and 1 from J, leaving 8 bases between them. The germline V gene encodes CDR1 SGDLS and CDR2 YYNGEE. This chain's CDR3 is CASSNRGQETQYF. In DNA, the CDR3 is TGTGCCAGCAGCAACCGGGGCCAAGAGACCCAGTACTTC.

J is TRBJ2-7 and V is TRBV27; TRBD2 aligns across 7 bases. This CDR3 region has 12 residues. From germline, CDR1 is MNHEY and CDR2 SMNVEV (reference sequence). The trim removed 1 base at V and 6 bases at J, leaving 0 bases unmatched. The CDR3 here is CASSLWGGEQYF. CDR3 DNA sequence: TGTGCCAGCAGTTTATGGGGGGGCGAGCAGTACTTC.

J is TRBJ2-3 and V is TRBV27, with 8 bases aligning to TRBD2. CDR1 and CDR2 (germline): MNHEY, SMNVEV (reference sequence). This CDR3 comprises 16 residues. The ends lost 4 bases at V and 5 bases at J; junction bases unmatched: 11. As DNA, the CDR3 is TGTGCCAGCAGTTACGGAGCGGGAGAGGTGGGAGATACGCAGTATTTT. Protein sequence: CASSYGAGEVGDTQYF.

The J gene is TRBJ2-3, the V gene TRBV11-2; 7 bases are a match to TRBD1. CDR1 and CDR2 from the germline V gene are SGHAT and FQNNGV. The V segment lost 2 bases and the J segment 4 bases; nucleotides outside the gene matches: 6. CDR3 length: 15 amino acids. CDR3 bases: TGTGCCAGCAGCTTACTACAGGGGTGGGCAGATACGCAGTATTTT. Its translation is CASSLLQGWADTQYF.

This clone was observed once. The same CDR3 can be traced to other DNA sequences in this sample. The chain joins TRBV2 to TRBJ2-5; no definite D call. Germline lookup yields CDR1 SNHLY and CDR2 FYNNEI. The CDR3 extends over 12 amino acids. The V end was cut by 3 bases, the J end by 5 bases, with 7 bases between. The CDR3 reads CASSDARETQYF. CDR3 in DNA: TGTGCCAGCAGTGATGCGCGGGAGACCCAGTACTTC.

Only one count was recorded for this clone. The gene calls are TRBV9 and TRBJ1-2, with D unclear. There are 16 residues in the CDR3. Germline CDR1 SGDLS, CDR2 YYNGEE. V lost 0 bases, J lost 4 bases, and 16 bases lay in between. The CDR3, as DNA: TGTGCCAGCAGCGTAGGCCAAGGTCATCCTGGCTATGGCTACACCTTC. Amino acid sequence: CASSVGQGHPGYGYTF.

V is TRBV6-1 and J is TRBJ1-2; D ambiguous. This CDR3 spans 14 amino acids. Deletions cut 1 base from V and 3 bases from J, with 9 bases between. Germline V gene data show CDR1 as MNHNS and CDR2 as SASEGT. For the CDR3, the DNA is TGTGCCAGCAGTGAAGAAGAAGTCGACTATGGCTACACCTTC. It is translated as CASSEEEVDYGYTF.

This chain uses TRBV5-1 with TRBJ1-1; 11 nucleotides match TRBD1. The J segment lost 5 bases and the V segment lost 4 bases, leaving 4 bases of the junction unmatched. The germline gives CDR1 SGHRS, CDR2 YFSETQ. The CDR3 runs to 14 residues. The CDR3 region is CASSPDRGLTEAFF. In nucleotides, the CDR3 is TGCGCCAGCAGCCCGGACAGGGGGCTAACTGAAGCTTTCTTT.